Each of the 19 T cell receptor beta chains below was sequenced from the same sample in a study of blood T cell repertoires in COVID-19 (dated by TCRdb to about 2020). Receptors were amplified or captured by the immunoSEQ multiplex PCR assay. Here the immuneACCESS table is served through TCRdb, limited to in-frame sequences with V and J called. Missing clones are a known gap in these copies; in checked studies unresolved V genes cover under half, and the rest lacks a known reason. This sample holds more than 55,000 clones; around 85% were observed only once. Around 4.4% of the sample is in the top ten clones. The specimen sequenced was peripheral blood. The receptors stem from a man in his fifties with active COVID-19.

This rearrangement joins TRBV11-3 to TRBJ1-2, with D possibly matching TRBD1 (6 bases). CDR1 and CDR2 from the germline V gene are SGHNT and YENEEA. Trimming removed 5 bases at V and 2 bases at J, with 12 bases between. The CDR3 consists of 14 residues. CDR3 amino acids: CASSEGQGNYGYTF. The DNA for the CDR3 is TGTGCCAGCAGCGAAGGGCAGGGGAACTATGGCTACACCTTC.

The J gene is TRBJ1-2, the V gene TRBV30, with D tentatively TRBD1 (5 bases). From germline, CDR1 is GTSNPN and CDR2 SVGIG (reference sequence). CDR3 size: 11 residues. V dropped 3 bases and J dropped 8 bases, with 10 bases sitting between them. This CDR3 reads CAWRGLGGYTF. The CDR3 DNA reads as TGTGCCTGGAGGGGGCTAGGGGGCTACACCTTC.

The chain has TRBV5-1 and TRBJ2-3, with TRBD2 identical over 11 bases. The CDR3 is 14 amino acids. Trimming took 4 bases from V and 5 from J; bases not matched to a gene: 3. From germline, CDR1 is SGHRS and CDR2 YFSETQ. The CDR3 protein is CASSALAGEDTQYF. CDR3 bases: TGCGCCAGCAGCGCACTAGCGGGAGAAGATACGCAGTATTTT.

The genes are TRBV4-1 and TRBJ1-2, with D perhaps TRBD1 (6 bases). The CDR3 loop spans 15 amino acids. V was trimmed by 0 bases and J by 4 bases, leaving 12 bases between them. Germline V gene data show CDR1 as MGHRA and CDR2 as YSYEKL. The CDR3 DNA sequence: TGCGCCAGCAGCCAAGATCAGGGGTTAGGCTATGGCTACACCTTC. This encodes CASSQDQGLGYGYTF.

The chain combines TRBV4-3 with TRBJ2-1; D is uncertain. V was cut by 2 bases and J by 9 bases, with 8 bases left in between. Germline CDR1 and CDR2: LGHNA and YSLEER. The CDR3 contains 12 residues. The CDR3, as DNA: TGCGCCAGCAGCCAACGTGGCGGTGAGCAGTTCTTC. As protein: CASSQRGGEQFF.

The chain is built from TRBV19 and TRBJ1-5; unclear D gene. The CDR3 extends over 14 amino acids. The ends were cut back, 8 bases at V and 2 bases at J, with 13 bases in the middle. CDR1 is LNHDA, CDR2 SQIVND, per germline (reference sequence). The CDR3 bases are TGTGCCAGTTCTTCTACTGATGGCAATCAGCCCCAGCATTTT. Amino acids: CASSSTDGNQPQHF.

In DNA form, the CDR3 reads TGTGCCAGCAGCTCCAGAGGGACAGCCACGAACTCCTACGAGCAGTACTTC. The encoded protein is CASSSRGTATNSYEQYF. The chain is built from TRBV11-2 and TRBJ2-7; TRBD1 matches 7 bases. The trim removed 4 bases at V and 0 bases at J, leaving 12 bases unmatched. The CDR3 sequence is 17 residues long. The V gene's germline CDR1 is SGHAT and CDR2 FQNNGV.

This chain links TRBV27 with TRBJ2-2; 9 bases are shared with TRBD2. CDR1 MNHEY and CDR2 SMNVEV come from the germline V gene (reference sequence). The CDR3 has 16 residues. Trimming at V came to 7 bases and at J to 5 bases, leaving 11 bases not matched to a gene. The CDR3 here is CASTLTGTSSTGELFF. CDR3 DNA: TGTGCCAGCACCCTAACCGGGACTAGCTCTACCGGGGAGCTGTTTTTT.

The chain has TRBV10-3 and TRBJ2-1, with 12 positions matching TRBD2. CDR1 and CDR2 from the germline V gene are ENHRY and SYGVKD. With 6 bases clipped from V and 10 bases from J, the junction kept 4 bases outside the gene matches. This CDR3 region has 13 residues. Here the CDR3 DNA reads TGTGCCATCAGGCGACTAGCGGGAGAGGAGCAGTTCTTC. This gives the protein CAIRRLAGEEQFF.

This clone was seen a few times. This chain links TRBV5-6 with TRBJ2-3; D ambiguous. Deletions cut 0 bases from V and 7 bases from J, with 12 bases between. The CDR3 runs 14 residues. CDR1 and CDR2 from the germline V gene are SGHDT and YYEEEE. The CDR3 here is CASSLANTVNTQYF. The CDR3 nucleotides are TGTGCCAGCAGCTTGGCGAACACCGTCAATACGCAGTATTTT.

This clone occurred once. This chain links TRBV5-4 with TRBJ1-1; maybe TRBD1 (6 bases). This CDR3 spans 16 amino acids. Per the germline V gene, CDR1 is SGHNT and CDR2 is YYREEE (reference sequence). Trimming took 0 bases from V and 0 from J, leaving 12 bases between them. The CDR3 coding sequence is TGTGCCAGCAGCTTGGACGGGACAAGTTTGAACACTGAAGCTTTCTTT. This gives the protein CASSLDGTSLNTEAFF.

CDR3: CASSTTGGATDTQYF. DNA of the CDR3: TGTGCCAGCTCAACTACGGGGGGCGCAACAGATACGCAGTATTTT. The rearrangement uses TRBV18 and TRBJ2-3; D possibly corresponds to TRBD2 (7 bases). The CDR3 runs 15 residues. Germline-derived CDR1 and CDR2 are KGHSH and LQKENI. Between the trimmed V and J ends, which lost 5 bases and 3 bases, there was a span of 15 bases.

The CDR3 DNA sequence: TGTGCCAGCAGCCAGGGGCAGGGGTTCACAGATACGCAGTATTTT. The encoded protein is CASSQGQGFTDTQYF. This rearrangement joins TRBV3-1 (or the pseudogene TRBV3-2) to TRBJ2-3; TRBD1 is a possible D gene (6 bases). V was pared by 3 bases and J by 2 bases, with 12 bases between. Germline loops: CDR1 LGHDT, CDR2 YNNKEL (reference sequence). The CDR3 extends over 15 amino acids.

V gene TRBV11-2 combines with J gene TRBJ2-7, with TRBD1 matching over 12 bases. CDR1 is SGHAT, CDR2 FQNNGV, per germline. There are 15 residues in the CDR3. V shed 4 bases, J shed 12 bases, and the junction held 13 bases outside the gene matches. The CDR3 sequence: CASSSVSRDRGRGYF. CDR3 sequence (DNA): TGTGCCAGCAGCTCCGTGTCCCGGGACAGGGGGCGTGGGTACTTC.

The CDR3 coding sequence is TGTGCCAGCAGTTATGAACGGGGCACTGAAGCTTTCTTT. It translates to CASSYERGTEAFF. The V and J genes are TRBV6-6 and TRBJ1-1; D uncertain. Germline CDR1 and CDR2: MNHNY and SVGAGI (reference sequence). V was pared by 3 bases and J by 4 bases, with 9 bases between. This CDR3 contains 13 residues.

This clone was observed a few times. This chain connects TRBV7-2 to TRBJ2-2; 8 positions agree with TRBD2. V shed 5 bases, J shed 6 bases, and the junction held 5 bases outside the gene matches. Germline CDR1 SGHTA, CDR2 FQGNSA. The CDR3 is 14 residues long. CDR3 protein: CASSPGGFPGELFF. CDR3 nucleotides: TGTGCCAGCAGCCCGGGGGGGTTCCCCGGGGAGCTGTTTTTT.

The CDR3 DNA reads as TGTGCCAGCAGTGCCGCAGGGGGGAACACTGAAGCTTTCTTT. Protein sequence: CASSAAGGNTEAFF. V usage is TRBV2 and J usage is TRBJ1-1; 7 bases are a match to TRBD1. The CDR3 spans 14 residues. The V segment lost 4 bases and the J segment 1 base; nucleotides outside the gene matches: 3. Germline V gene sequence: CDR1 SNHLY, CDR2 FYNNEI.

This chain joins TRBV6-5 and TRBJ2-7; TRBD2 matches 10 bases. CDR3 length: 15 residues. The junction had 6 bases not matched to a gene; V was cut back by 0 bases and J by 7 bases. Germline V gene data show CDR1 as MNHEY and CDR2 as SVGAGI. The CDR3 protein is CASSYSAAGGGEQYF. For the CDR3, the DNA is TGTGCCAGCAGTTACTCTGCAGCGGGAGGGGGTGAGCAGTACTTC.

The genes are TRBV5-4 and TRBJ1-4; D perhaps matches TRBD1 (5 bases). Trimming stripped 1 base from V and 8 bases from J, with 9 bases between. The CDR3 has 13 amino acids. CDR1 SGHNT and CDR2 YYREEE come from the germline V gene (reference sequence). CDR3 sequence: CASSLRQTEKLFF. The CDR3 DNA reads as TGTGCCAGCAGCTTGAGACAGACCGAAAAACTGTTTTTT.